This record concerns one T cell receptor beta chain sequence. This sample was taken from a study of PD-L1 blockade in urothelial cancer. The method was immunoSEQ multiplex PCR; TCRdb's version includes in-frame clones alone and lacks a portion of them. The sample has approximately 40,000 clones; 86% are singletons. From germline, CDR1 is SNHLY and CDR2 FYNNEI. V was trimmed by 3 bases and J by 5 bases, leaving 7 bases between them. The CDR3 has 12 amino acids. Time point: peripheral blood 6 weeks after treatment start. Sample: PBMCs, taken around atezolizumab (anti-PD-L1) treatment. The V and J genes are TRBV2 and TRBJ1-2; perhaps TRBD1 as D (5 bases). The clonotype was recovered from a man aged 60 to 69 with urothelial cancer. CDR3 amino acids: CASSEGPYGYTF. The DNA of the CDR3 is TGTGCCAGCAGTGAGGGGCCTTATGGCTACACCTTC.